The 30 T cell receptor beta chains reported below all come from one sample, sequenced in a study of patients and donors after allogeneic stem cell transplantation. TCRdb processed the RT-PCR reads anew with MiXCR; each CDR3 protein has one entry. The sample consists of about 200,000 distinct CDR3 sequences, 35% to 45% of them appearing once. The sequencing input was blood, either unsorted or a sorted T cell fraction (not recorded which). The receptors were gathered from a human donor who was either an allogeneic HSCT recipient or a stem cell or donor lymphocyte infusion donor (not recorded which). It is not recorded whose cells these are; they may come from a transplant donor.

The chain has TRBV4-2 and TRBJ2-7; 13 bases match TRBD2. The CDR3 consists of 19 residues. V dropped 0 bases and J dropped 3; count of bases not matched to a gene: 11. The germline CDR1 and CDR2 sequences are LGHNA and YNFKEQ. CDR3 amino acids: CASSQDQLAGGQVLYEQYF. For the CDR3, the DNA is TGTGCCAGCAGCCAAGATCAACTAGCGGGGGGGCAAGTTCTCTACGAGCAGTACTTC.

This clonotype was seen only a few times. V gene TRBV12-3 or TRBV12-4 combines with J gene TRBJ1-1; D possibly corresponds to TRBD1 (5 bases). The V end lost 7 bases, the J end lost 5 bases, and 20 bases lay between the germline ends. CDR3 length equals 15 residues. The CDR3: CASTPRLSGGTEAFF. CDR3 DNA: TGTGCCAGCACCCCCCGGCTCTCCGGGGGTACTGAAGCTTTCTTT.

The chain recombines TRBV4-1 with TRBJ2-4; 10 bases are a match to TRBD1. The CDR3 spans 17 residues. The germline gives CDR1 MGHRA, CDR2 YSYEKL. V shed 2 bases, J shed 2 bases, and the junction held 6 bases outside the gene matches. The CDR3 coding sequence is TGCGCCAGCAGCCAACCCGGACAGGGGGGGTCCAAAAACATTCAGTACTTC. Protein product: CASSQPGQGGSKNIQYF.

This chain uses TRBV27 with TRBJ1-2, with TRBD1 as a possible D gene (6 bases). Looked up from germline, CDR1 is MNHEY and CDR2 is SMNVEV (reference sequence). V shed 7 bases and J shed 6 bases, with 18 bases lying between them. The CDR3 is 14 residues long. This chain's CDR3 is CASKLRGGVDGYTF. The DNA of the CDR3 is TGTGCCAGCAAACTCAGGGGAGGGGTGGATGGCTACACCTTC.

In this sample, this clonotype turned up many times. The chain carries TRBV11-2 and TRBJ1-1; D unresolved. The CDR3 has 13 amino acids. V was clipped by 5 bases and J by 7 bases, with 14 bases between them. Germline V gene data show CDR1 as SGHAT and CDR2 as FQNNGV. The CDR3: CASSLSPDVEAFF. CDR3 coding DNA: TGTGCCAGCAGCCTTAGCCCGGACGTTGAAGCTTTCTTT. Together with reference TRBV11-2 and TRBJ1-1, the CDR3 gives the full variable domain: EAGVAQSPRYKIIEKRQSVAFWCNPISGHATLYWYQQILGQGPKLLIQFQNNGVVDDSQLPKDRFSAERLKGVDSTLKIQPAKLEDSAVYLCASSLSPDVEAFFGQGTRLTVV.

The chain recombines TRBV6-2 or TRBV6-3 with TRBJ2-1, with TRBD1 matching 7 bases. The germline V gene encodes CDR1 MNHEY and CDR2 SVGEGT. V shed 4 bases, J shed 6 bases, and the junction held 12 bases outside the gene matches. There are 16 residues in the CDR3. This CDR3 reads CASSLIFVEGANEQFF. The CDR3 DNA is TGTGCCAGCAGTTTAATCTTTGTTGAGGGGGCCAATGAGCAGTTCTTC.

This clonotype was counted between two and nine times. CDR3 DNA: TGCAGCGCCTGGGACGATGGCTACACCTTC. Translating gives CSAWDDGYTF. This chain joins TRBV29-1 and TRBJ1-2; a weak D match, TRBD1 (5 bases). This CDR3 is 10 amino acids long. The V end was cut by 7 bases, the J end by 6 bases, with 9 bases between. Germline V CDR1 and CDR2: SQVTM, ANQGSEA.

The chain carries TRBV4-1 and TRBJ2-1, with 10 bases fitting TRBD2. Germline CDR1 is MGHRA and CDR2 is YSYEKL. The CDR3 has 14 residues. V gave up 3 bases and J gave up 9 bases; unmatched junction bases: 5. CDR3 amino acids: CASSQSGGAGEQFF. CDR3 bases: TGCGCCAGCAGCCAGAGCGGGGGGGCAGGTGAGCAGTTCTTC.

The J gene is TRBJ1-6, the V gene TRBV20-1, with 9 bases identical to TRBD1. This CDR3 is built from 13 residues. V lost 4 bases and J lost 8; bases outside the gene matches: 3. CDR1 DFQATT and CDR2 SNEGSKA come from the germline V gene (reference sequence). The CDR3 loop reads CSAIRDRDSPLHF. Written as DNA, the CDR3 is TGCAGTGCTATCCGGGACAGGGATTCACCCCTCCACTTT.

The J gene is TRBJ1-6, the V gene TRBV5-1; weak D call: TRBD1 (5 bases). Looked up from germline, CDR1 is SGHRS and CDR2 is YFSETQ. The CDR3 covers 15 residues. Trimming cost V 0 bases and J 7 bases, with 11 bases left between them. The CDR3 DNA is TGCGCCAGCAGCTTGGAGGGACGGAGCAATTCACCCCTCCACTTT. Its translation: CASSLEGRSNSPLHF. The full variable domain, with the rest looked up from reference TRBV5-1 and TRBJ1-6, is KAGVTQTPRYLIKTRGQQVTLSCSPISGHRSVSWYQQTPGQGLQFLFEYFSETQRNKGNFPGRFSGRQFSNSRSEMNVSTLELGDSALYLCASSLEGRSNSPLHFGNGTRLTVT.

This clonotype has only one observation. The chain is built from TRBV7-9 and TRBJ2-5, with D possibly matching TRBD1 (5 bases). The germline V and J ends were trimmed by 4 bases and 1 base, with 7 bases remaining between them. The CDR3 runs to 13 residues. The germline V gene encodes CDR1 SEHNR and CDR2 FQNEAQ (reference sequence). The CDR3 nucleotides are TGTGCCAGCAGCTCAGACAGCCAAGAGACCCAGTACTTC. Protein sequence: CASSSDSQETQYF.

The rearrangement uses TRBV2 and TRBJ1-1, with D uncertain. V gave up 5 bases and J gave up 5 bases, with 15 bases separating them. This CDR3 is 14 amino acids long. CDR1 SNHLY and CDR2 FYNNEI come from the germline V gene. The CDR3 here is CASSPQSPGTEAFF. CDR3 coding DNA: TGTGCCAGCAGTCCCCAAAGTCCCGGAACTGAAGCTTTCTTT.

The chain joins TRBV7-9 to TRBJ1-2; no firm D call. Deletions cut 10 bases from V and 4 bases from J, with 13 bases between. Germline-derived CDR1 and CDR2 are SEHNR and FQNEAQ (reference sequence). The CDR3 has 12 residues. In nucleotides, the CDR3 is TGTGCCACCCCTAGAGAGGTCTATGGCTACACCTTC. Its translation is CATPREVYGYTF.

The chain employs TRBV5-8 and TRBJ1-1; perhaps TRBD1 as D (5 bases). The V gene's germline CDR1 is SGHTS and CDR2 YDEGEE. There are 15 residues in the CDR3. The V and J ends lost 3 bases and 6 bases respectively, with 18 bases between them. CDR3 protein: CASSSRWGRWSEAFF. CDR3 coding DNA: TGTGCCAGCAGCTCTCGTTGGGGCAGGTGGTCTGAAGCTTTCTTT.

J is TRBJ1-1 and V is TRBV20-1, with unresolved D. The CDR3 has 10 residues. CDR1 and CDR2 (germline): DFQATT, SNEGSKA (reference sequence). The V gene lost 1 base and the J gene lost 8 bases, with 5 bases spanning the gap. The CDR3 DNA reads TGCAGTGCTAGAGCCGCGGAAGCTTTCTTT. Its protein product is CSARAAEAFF.

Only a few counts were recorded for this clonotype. CDR3 region: CASSQSGGQGGTEAFF. CDR3 in DNA: TGCGCCAGCAGCCAATCAGGGGGACAGGGAGGCACTGAAGCTTTCTTT. This rearrangement joins TRBV4-1 to TRBJ1-1, with 9 bases that match TRBD1. Trimming at V came to 2 bases and at J to 4 bases, leaving 8 bases not matched to a gene. CDR3 length: 16 amino acids. CDR1 and CDR2 (germline): MGHRA, YSYEKL.

The CDR3 coding sequence is TGTGCCAGCAGGCCCGGGATTCAAGAGACCCAGTACTTC. This encodes CASRPGIQETQYF. This chain uses TRBV2 with TRBJ2-5; maybe TRBD2 (5 bases). The length of the CDR3 is 13 residues. From germline, CDR1 is SNHLY and CDR2 FYNNEI. V was clipped by 6 bases and J by 2 bases, with 10 bases between them. Combining the CDR3 with reference TRBV2 and TRBJ2-5 gives the whole variable domain EPEVTQTPSHQVTQMGQEVILRCVPISNHLYFYWYRQILGQKVEFLVSFYNNEISEKSEIFDDQFSVERPDGSNFTLKIRSTKLEDSAMYFCASRPGIQETQYFGPGTRLLVL.

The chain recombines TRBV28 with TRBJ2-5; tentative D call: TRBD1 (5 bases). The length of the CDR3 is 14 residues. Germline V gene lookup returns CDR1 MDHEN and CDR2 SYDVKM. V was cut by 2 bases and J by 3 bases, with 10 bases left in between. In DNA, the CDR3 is TGTGCCAGCAGTTTACCGGGCAGGGAAGAGACCCAGTACTTC. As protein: CASSLPGREETQYF.

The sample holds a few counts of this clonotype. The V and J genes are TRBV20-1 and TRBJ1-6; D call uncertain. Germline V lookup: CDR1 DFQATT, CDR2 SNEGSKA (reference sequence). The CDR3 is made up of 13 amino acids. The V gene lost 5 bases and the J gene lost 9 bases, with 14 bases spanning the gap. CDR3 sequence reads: CSARYGESSPLHF. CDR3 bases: TGCAGTGCTCGATATGGGGAAAGTTCACCCCTCCACTTT.

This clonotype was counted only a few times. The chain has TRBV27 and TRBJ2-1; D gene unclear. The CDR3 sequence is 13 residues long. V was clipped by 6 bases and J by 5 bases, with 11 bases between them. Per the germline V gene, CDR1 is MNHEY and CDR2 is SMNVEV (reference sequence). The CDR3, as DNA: TGTGCCAGCAGAGCTCGGAAAGACAATGAGCAGTTCTTC. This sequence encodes CASRARKDNEQFF.

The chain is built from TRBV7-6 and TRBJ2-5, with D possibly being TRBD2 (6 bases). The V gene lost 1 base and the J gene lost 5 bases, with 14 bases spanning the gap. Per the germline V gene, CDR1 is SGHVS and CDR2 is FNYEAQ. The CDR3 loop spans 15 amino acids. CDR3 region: CASSLEPRGWETQYF. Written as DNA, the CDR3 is TGTGCCAGCAGCTTAGAGCCCCGGGGGTGGGAGACCCAGTACTTC.

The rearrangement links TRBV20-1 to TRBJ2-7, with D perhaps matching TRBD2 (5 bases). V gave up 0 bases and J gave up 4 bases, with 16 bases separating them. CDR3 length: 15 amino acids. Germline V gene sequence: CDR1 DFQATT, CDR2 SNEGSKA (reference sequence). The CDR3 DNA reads TGCAGTGCTAGAGATATGAGCGGCCACCCTTACGAGCAGTACTTC. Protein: CSARDMSGHPYEQYF.

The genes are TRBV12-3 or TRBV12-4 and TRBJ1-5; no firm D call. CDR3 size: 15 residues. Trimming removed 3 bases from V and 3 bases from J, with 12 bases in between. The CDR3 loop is CASSFRGRLNQPQHF. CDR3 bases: TGTGCCAGCAGTTTCCGAGGACGACTCAATCAGCCCCAGCATTTT.

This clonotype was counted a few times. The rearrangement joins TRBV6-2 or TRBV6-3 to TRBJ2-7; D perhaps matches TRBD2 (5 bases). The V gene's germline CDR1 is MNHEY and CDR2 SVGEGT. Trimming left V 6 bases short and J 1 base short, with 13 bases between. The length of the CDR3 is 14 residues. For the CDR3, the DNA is TGTGCCAGCAGACTAGAACCATCTTCCTACGAGCAGTACTTC. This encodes CASRLEPSSYEQYF.

In DNA form, the CDR3 reads TGTGCCAGCAGTCGCCTAGGGGGCCTGCAAGAGACCCAGTACTTC. Amino acid sequence: CASSRLGGLQETQYF. The chain carries TRBV27 and TRBJ2-5; 7 bases are a match to TRBD1. This CDR3 spans 15 amino acids. From germline, CDR1 is MNHEY and CDR2 SMNVEV (reference sequence). The J segment lost 2 bases and the V segment lost 5 bases, leaving 8 bases of the junction unmatched.

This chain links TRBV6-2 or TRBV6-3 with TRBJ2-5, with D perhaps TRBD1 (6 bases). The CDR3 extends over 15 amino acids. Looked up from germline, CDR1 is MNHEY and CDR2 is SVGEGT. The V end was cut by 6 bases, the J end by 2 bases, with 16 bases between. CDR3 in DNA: TGTGCCAGCAGCAATAGACGGACAGTTCAAGAGACCCAGTACTTC. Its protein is CASSNRRTVQETQYF.

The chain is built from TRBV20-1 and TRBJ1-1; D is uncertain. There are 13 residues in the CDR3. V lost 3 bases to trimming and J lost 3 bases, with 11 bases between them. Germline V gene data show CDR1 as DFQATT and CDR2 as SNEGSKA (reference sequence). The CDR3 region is CSARESLHTEAFF. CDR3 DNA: TGCAGTGCTAGGGAATCCCTCCACACTGAAGCTTTCTTT.

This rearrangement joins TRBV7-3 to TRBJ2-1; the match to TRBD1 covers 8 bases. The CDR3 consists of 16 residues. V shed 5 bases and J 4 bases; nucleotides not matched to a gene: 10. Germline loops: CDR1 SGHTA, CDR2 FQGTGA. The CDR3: CASSPSQGGSYNEQFF. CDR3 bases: TGTGCCAGCAGCCCCTCACAGGGGGGATCATACAATGAGCAGTTCTTC.

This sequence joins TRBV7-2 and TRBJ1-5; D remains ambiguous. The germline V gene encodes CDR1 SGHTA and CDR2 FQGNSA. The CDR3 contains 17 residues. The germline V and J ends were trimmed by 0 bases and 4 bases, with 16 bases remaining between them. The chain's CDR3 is CASSLARGRAGNQPQHF. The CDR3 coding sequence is TGTGCCAGCAGCTTAGCCCGCGGGCGTGCTGGGAATCAGCCCCAGCATTTT.

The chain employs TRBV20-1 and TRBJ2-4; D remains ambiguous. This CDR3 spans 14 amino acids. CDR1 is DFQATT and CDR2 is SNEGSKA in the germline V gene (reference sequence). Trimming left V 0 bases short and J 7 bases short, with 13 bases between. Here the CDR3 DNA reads TGCAGTGCTAGAGAGGCGCTGGTTGGGAACATTCAGTACTTC. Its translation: CSAREALVGNIQYF.